The 15 T cell receptor beta chains in this list originate from one sample, sequenced in a study of regulatory T cells in long-lasting Graves disease. Time point: persistent/refractory GD, antithyroid drugs over 5 years with positive TRAb. There was RNA extracted from PBMCs, and the TCR library was made from it. The authors built TCR beta libraries using iRepertoire HTBI primers and Arm-PCR of CDR3 regions. TCRdb processed the multiplex PCR reads anew with MiXCR; each CDR3 protein has one entry. This table holds around 510,000 distinct CDR3 sequences, around 20% found once. Sequences were derived from peripheral blood mononuclear cells (PBMCs), sampled when the disease was refractory, from a patient treated with antithyroid drugs. These receptors were obtained from a female donor with Graves disease.

This clonotype was observed at least ten times. The chain recombines TRBV7-8 with TRBJ2-5; unclear D gene. Germline lookup yields CDR1 SGHVS and CDR2 FQNEAQ. With 1 base removed from V and 6 bases from J, the gap between germline ends came to 6 bases. There are 12 residues in the CDR3. CDR3 in DNA: TGTGCCAGCAGCTTAGTTCAGAAGACCCAGTACTTC. This translates into CASSLVQKTQYF.

Ten or more counts support this clonotype. The V gene is TRBV7-2, the J gene TRBJ1-2, with a weak D call TRBD1 (5 bases). Trimming took off 0 bases at V and 2 bases at J, with 19 bases between the two ends. The CDR3 is made up of 18 amino acids. Germline loops: CDR1 SGHTA, CDR2 FQGNSA. This chain's CDR3 is CASSLARGRAGSNYGYTF. The DNA for the CDR3 is TGTGCCAGCAGCTTAGCGCGGGGCCGCGCAGGTTCAAACTATGGCTACACCTTC. Full variable domain (missing parts from reference TRBV7-2 and TRBJ1-2): GAGVSQSPSNKVTEKGKDVELRCDPISGHTALYWYRQSLGQGLEFLIYFQGNSAPDKSGLPSDRFSAERTGGSVSTLTIQRTQQEDSAVYLCASSLARGRAGSNYGYTFGSGTRLTVV.

This clonotype was detected a few times. V gene TRBV25-1 combines with J gene TRBJ2-2; D is possibly TRBD1 (5 bases). The length of the CDR3 is 14 residues. With 2 bases removed from V and 7 bases from J, the gap between germline ends came to 11 bases. Germline values: CDR1 MGHDK, CDR2 SYGVNS. For the CDR3, the DNA is TGTGCCAGCAGTGAAGGCAGGGTCGTCGGGGAGCTGTTTTTT. Translation: CASSEGRVVGELFF. Using reference TRBV25-1 and TRBJ2-2 for the parts outside the CDR3, the full variable domain is EADIYQTPRYLVIGTGKKITLECSQTMGHDKMYWYQQDPGMELHLIHYSYGVNSTEKGDLSSESTVSRIRTEHFPLTLESARPSHTSQYLCASSEGRVVGELFFGEGSRLTVL.

This clonotype was observed many times. J is TRBJ2-7 and V is TRBV6-1; weak D call: TRBD1 (5 bases). Germline V gene data show CDR1 as MNHNS and CDR2 as SASEGT. The CDR3 is 14 amino acids. Trimming shortened V by 6 bases and J by 2 bases, and 14 bases separated the two germline ends. CDR3 protein: CASSPVGATYEQYF. The CDR3 DNA reads as TGTGCCAGCAGCCCCGTAGGGGCCACCTACGAGCAGTACTTC.

This clonotype was detected only a few times. V usage is TRBV20-1 and J usage is TRBJ1-5; D is ambiguous. V lost 1 base and J lost 3, with 10 bases in between. Germline V gene data show CDR1 as DFQATT and CDR2 as SNEGSKA (reference sequence). This CDR3 spans 14 amino acids. The CDR3 DNA follows: TGCAGTGCTAGAGTGGGCAGATCCAATCAGCCCCAGCATTTT. Amino acids: CSARVGRSNQPQHF.

The sample holds a few counts of this clonotype. The chain is built from TRBV7-9 and TRBJ1-1, with D unclear. This CDR3 has 16 amino acids. V was trimmed by 4 bases and J by 5 bases, leaving 20 bases between them. In germline, CDR1 is SEHNR, CDR2 FQNEAQ (reference sequence). The CDR3 region is CASSSRLKAVETEAFF. DNA for the CDR3: TGTGCCAGCAGCTCCAGACTTAAGGCGGTAGAGACTGAAGCTTTCTTT.

The sample holds many counts of this clonotype. The rearrangement links TRBV6-2 or TRBV6-3 to TRBJ1-2, with D hard to call. The CDR3 extends over 11 amino acids. The germline gives CDR1 MNHEY, CDR2 SVGEGT. V shed 6 bases and J shed 7 bases, with 9 bases lying between them. This chain's CDR3 is CASSTMGGYTF. In nucleotides, the CDR3 is TGTGCCAGCAGCACGATGGGTGGCTACACCTTC.

The chain links TRBV6-2 or TRBV6-3 to TRBJ1-3; TRBD1 matches at 7 bases. Unmatched junction bases numbered 11, after V lost 5 bases and J lost 4 bases. The CDR3 is 16 amino acids. CDR1 and CDR2 from the germline V gene are MNHEY and SVGEGT. The CDR3 region is CASSGIDRALGNTIYF. The CDR3 DNA follows: TGTGCCAGCAGTGGAATAGACAGGGCGTTGGGAAACACCATATATTTT.

On this clonotype: This could be a read error, since a much larger clone is one nucleotide away. V is TRBV18 and J is TRBJ1-4; D not resolved. The CDR3 has 14 residues. Germline V gene lookup returns CDR1 KGHSH and CDR2 LQKENI. CDR3 nucleotide sequence: TGTGCCAGCTCACCCTATTCGAGAACTGAAAAACTGTCTTTT. It specifies CASSPYSRTEKLSF.

This clonotype showed up many times. CDR3 DNA sequence: TGTGCCAGCAGCTTGGGGGCCGGAACTGAAGCTTTCTTT. Amino acids: CASSLGAGTEAFF. The chain recombines TRBV28 with TRBJ1-1, with D perhaps matching TRBD1 (6 bases). Germline lookup yields CDR1 MDHEN and CDR2 SYDVKM. The CDR3 has 13 amino acids. V was shortened by 6 bases and J by 5 bases, with 13 bases between the two germline ends.

The chain joins TRBV20-1 to TRBJ2-1; 15 bases match TRBD2. The germline V gene encodes CDR1 DFQATT and CDR2 SNEGSKA (reference sequence). This CDR3 contains 16 residues. The trim removed 6 bases at V and 0 bases at J, leaving 3 bases unmatched. CDR3 sequence: CSAGTSGGSSYNEQFF. The CDR3 DNA reads as TGCAGTGCCGGGACTAGCGGGGGGTCCTCCTACAATGAGCAGTTCTTC.

This clonotype was detected only a few times. The chain links TRBV29-1 to TRBJ2-7, with a weak D call TRBD2 (6 bases). With 6 bases removed from V and 3 bases from J, the gap between germline ends came to 15 bases. In germline, CDR1 is SQVTM, CDR2 ANQGSEA. The CDR3 totals 13 residues. CDR3 DNA sequence: TGCAGCGTACAAATGGGGACTTTCTACGAGCAGTACTTC. Encoded protein: CSVQMGTFYEQYF.

This clonotype has just a few counts. This chain joins TRBV9 and TRBJ2-7, with D hard to call. Germline CDR1 and CDR2: SGDLS and YYNGEE. Trimming pared 0 bases from V and 3 bases from J, leaving 10 bases between. This CDR3 is built from 14 residues. The CDR3 coding sequence is TGTGCCAGCAGCGTAGAGCCTGTCAGCTACGAGCAGTACTTC. Amino acids: CASSVEPVSYEQYF.

This clonotype was observed many times. The V call is TRBV2, the J call TRBJ1-2; D is ambiguous. CDR1 is SNHLY, CDR2 FYNNEI, per germline. The CDR3 totals 15 residues. V lost 6 bases, J lost 4 bases, and 18 bases lay in between. CDR3 in DNA: TGTGCCAGCAGAATAGGGCGTCCCTCGCTCTATGGCTACACCTTC. It yields the protein CASRIGRPSLYGYTF.

This clonotype was seen at least ten times. V is TRBV28 and J is TRBJ1-1; 7 nucleotides align to TRBD1. V was pared by 3 bases and J by 5 bases, with 9 bases of the junction left unmatched. The CDR3 totals 15 residues. Germline CDR1 and CDR2: MDHEN and SYDVKM. CDR3 sequence reads: CASSLEGGGGTEAFF. CDR3 bases: TGTGCCAGCAGTTTGGAAGGGGGCGGAGGTACTGAAGCTTTCTTT.